One TCR beta chain is described in this entry. The CDR3 extends over 14 amino acids. Germline trimming cut 4 bases from V and 6 bases from J; bases unmatched to any gene: 8. CDR1 is MGHRA, CDR2 YSYEKL, per germline. This entry belongs to a study of molecular identifiers for immune sequencing clone quantification. TCRdb ran MiXCR on the PCR reads and lists one entry per CDR3 protein. The top ten hold 0.85% of the sample, which has about 640,000 distinct CDR3 sequences, 20% seen once. The TCR sequence derives from a human donor in good health. Some libraries in this study had Jurkat cell RNA spiked in. Sequenced: naive CD8+ T cells from blood, with Jurkat cell RNA spiked in. The subset is: FACS-sorted CD8+CD4-CCR7+CD45RA+ naive T cells. The chain is built from TRBV4-1 and TRBJ2-7; TRBD1 aligns across 8 bases. DNA of the CDR3: TGCGCCAGCAGCCCCCCGGACAGGGTAGTCGAGCAGTACTTC. Amino acid sequence: CASSPPDRVVEQYF.